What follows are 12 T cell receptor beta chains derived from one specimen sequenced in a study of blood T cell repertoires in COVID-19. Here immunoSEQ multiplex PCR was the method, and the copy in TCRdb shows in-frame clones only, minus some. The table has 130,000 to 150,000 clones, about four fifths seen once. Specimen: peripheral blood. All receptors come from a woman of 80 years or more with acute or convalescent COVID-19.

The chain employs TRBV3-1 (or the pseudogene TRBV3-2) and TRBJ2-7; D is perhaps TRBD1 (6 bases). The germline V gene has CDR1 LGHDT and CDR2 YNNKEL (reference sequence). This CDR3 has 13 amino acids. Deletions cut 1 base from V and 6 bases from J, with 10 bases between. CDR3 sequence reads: CASSQASRGEQYF. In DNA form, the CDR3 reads TGTGCCAGCAGCCAAGCAAGCAGGGGCGAGCAGTACTTC.

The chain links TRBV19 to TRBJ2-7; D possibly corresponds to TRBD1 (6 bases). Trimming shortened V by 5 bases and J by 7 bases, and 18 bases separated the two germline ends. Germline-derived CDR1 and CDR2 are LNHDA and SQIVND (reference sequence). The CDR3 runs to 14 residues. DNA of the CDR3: TGTGCCAGTAGTTCTAACCCAGGGGCAGGGGAGCAGTACTTC. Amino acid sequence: CASSSNPGAGEQYF.

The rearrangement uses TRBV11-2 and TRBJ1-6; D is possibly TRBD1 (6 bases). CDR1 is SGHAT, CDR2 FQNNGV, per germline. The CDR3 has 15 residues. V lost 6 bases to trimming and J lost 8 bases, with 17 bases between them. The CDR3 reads CASSTGSWMDSPLHF. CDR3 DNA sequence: TGTGCCAGCAGTACAGGGAGCTGGATGGATTCACCCCTCCACTTT.

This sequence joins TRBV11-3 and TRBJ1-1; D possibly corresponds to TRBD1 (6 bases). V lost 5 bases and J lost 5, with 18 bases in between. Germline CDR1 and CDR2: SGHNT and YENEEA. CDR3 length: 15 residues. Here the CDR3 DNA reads TGTGCCAGCAGCCCCTCAGGGGCAGGGGAAACTGAAGCTTTCTTT. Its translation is CASSPSGAGETEAFF.

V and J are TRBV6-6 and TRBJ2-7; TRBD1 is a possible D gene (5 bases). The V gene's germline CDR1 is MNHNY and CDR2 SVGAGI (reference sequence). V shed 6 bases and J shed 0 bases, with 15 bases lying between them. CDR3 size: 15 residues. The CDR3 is CASRDTGRSSYEQYF. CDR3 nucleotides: TGTGCCAGCAGGGACACTGGACGGAGCTCCTACGAGCAGTACTTC.

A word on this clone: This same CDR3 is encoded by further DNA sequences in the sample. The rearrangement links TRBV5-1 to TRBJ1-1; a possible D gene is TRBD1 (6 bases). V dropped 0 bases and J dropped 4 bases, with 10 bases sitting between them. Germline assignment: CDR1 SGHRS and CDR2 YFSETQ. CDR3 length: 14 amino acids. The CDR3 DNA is TGCGCCAGCAGCTTGGCAGGGGTAGGCACTGAAGCTTTCTTT. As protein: CASSLAGVGTEAFF.

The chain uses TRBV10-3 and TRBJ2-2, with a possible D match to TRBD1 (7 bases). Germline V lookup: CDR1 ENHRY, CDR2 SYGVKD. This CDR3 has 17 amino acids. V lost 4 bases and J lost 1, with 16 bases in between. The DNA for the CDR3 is TGTGCCATCAGTGGGTGGGCGGGGACAGAGAACACCGGGGAGCTGTTTTTT. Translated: CAISGWAGTENTGELFF.

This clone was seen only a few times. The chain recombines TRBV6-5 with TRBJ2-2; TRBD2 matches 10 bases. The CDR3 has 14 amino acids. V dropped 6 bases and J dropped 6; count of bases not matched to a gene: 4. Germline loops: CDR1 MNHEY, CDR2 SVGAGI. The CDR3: CASRVAGGSGELFF. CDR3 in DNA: TGTGCCAGCAGAGTAGCGGGGGGCTCCGGGGAGCTGTTTTTT.

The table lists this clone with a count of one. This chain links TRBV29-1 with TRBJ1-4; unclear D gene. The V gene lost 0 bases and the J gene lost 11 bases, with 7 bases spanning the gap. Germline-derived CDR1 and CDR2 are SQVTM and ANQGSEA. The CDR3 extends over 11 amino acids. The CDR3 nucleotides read TGCAGCGTTGAAGAGAGAACTAAACTGTTTTTT. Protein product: CSVEERTKLFF.

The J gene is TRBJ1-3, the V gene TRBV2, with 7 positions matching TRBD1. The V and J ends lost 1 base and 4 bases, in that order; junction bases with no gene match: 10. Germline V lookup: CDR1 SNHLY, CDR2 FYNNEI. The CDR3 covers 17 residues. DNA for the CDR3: TGTGCCAGCAGTGAAGTAGCCGAGGGGGCTTCAGGAAACACCATATATTTT. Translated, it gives CASSEVAEGASGNTIYF.

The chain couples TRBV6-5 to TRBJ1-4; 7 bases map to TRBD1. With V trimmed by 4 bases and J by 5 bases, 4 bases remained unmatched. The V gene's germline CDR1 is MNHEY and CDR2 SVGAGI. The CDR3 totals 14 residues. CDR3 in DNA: TGTGCCAGCAGTTCACAGGGGAACAATGAAAAACTGTTTTTT. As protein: CASSSQGNNEKLFF.

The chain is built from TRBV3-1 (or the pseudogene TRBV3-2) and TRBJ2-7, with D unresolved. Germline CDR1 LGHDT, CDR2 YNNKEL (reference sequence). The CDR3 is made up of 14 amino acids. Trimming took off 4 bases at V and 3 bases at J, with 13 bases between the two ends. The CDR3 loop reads CASSRLGGRYEQYF. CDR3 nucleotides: TGTGCCAGCAGCCGTCTCGGCGGCCGCTACGAGCAGTACTTC.